The clone carrying this T cell receptor beta chain was recorded a few times. Its antigen is not known. Unique molecular identifiers were incorporated during preparation of the TCRbeta library. TCRdb reprocessed the PCR reads with MiXCR, giving one entry per CDR3 protein. The repertoire has roughly 100,000 distinct CDR3 sequences, 7.5% to 9.5% of them found once; the top ten carry roughly 15%. This entry belongs to a study of T-cell reconstitution after alpha-beta-depleted transplantation in children. General study results and limits: By one year post-transplant, T-cell counts and diversity largely arose from T cells that were newly produced. Recipient T cells and thymic progenitors that survived were the source of the high TCRbeta diversity seen at day 60 in some patients. At around two months after transplant, the alpha-beta T cells were reportedly derived from several hundred expanded clones that came from non-depleted graft cells.

The CDR3 has 16 amino acids. V lost 0 bases to trimming and J lost 6 bases; unmatched junction nucleotides: 7. Germline V gene lookup returns CDR1 LGHNA and CDR2 YNFKEQ. The sequencing here drew on PBMCs, taken before TCRalphabeta/CD19-depleted stem cell transplant. The V gene is TRBV4-2, the J gene TRBJ1-4; 7 bases agree with TRBD1. This TCR came from a boy younger than 10 with acute lymphoblastic leukemia, due to receive a stem cell transplant. The CDR3 is CASSQDAGGGDEKLFF. CDR3 DNA sequence: TGTGCCAGCAGCCAAGATGCAGGGGGTGGAGATGAAAAACTGTTTTTT.